The rows below give T cell receptor beta chains drawn from one sample of a study of blood T cell repertoires in COVID-19. TCRdb's table, derived via immunoSEQ multiplex PCR, lists solely in-frame clones and lacks some. The sample comprises about 89,000 clones, roughly 80% of which are singletons, and roughly 53% rests with the top ten. Sequencing used peripheral blood. These receptor sequences come from a human donor in a cohort sampled during active COVID-19. Both conserved end residues are part of each CDR3. A D gene is named only where the DNA matches it firmly. Expanded clones get a size class; other rows say once, few or many, or leave the size out.

>NA|NA|17|TRBJ2-3|TRBV9
TGTGCCAGCAGCGTAGGAGGGCGCAGGACTAGCACAGATACGCAGTATTTT
CASSVGGRRTSTDTQYF
>NA|NA|13|TRBJ2-2|TRBV4-1
TGCGCCAGCAGCCAAGATCGGGCCGGGGAGCTGTTTTTT
CASSQDRAGELFF
>TRBD2|NA|13|TRBJ2-1|TRBV29-1
TGCAGCGTTGATCGGCTAGCGGGAGCGGAGCAGTTCTTC
CSVDRLAGAEQFF
>TRBD1|NA|17|TRBJ1-4|TRBV5-5
TGTGCCAGCAGCTTACAGGGGACCGAGGCAACTAATGAAAAACTGTTTTTT
CASSLQGTEATNEKLFF
>NA|NA|15|TRBJ2-7|TRBV5-6
TGTGCCAGCAGCACAGGACAGATCCTATTCTACGAGCAGTACTTC
CASSTGQILFYEQYF
>NA|NA|14|TRBJ2-1|TRBV28
TGTGCCAGCAGCACTGCGGGCATAAACAATGAGCAGTTCTTC
CASSTAGINNEQFF
>NA|NA|11|TRBJ2-7|TRBV2
TGTGCCAGTCGATCAGCCTACGAGCAGTACTTC
CASRSAYEQYF
>TRBD1|NA|15|TRBJ2-3|TRBV5-1
TGCGCCAGCAGCCCCGGGACAGGGTTCCCAGATACGCAGTATTTT
CASSPGTGFPDTQYF
>NA|NA|15|TRBJ2-5|TRBV30
TGTGCCTGGAGTGTTGGGCTAGCGAATCAAGAGACCCAGTACTTC
CAWSVGLANQETQYF
>TRBD2|NA|20|TRBJ2-1|TRBV28
TGTGCCAGCAGCCCAAACCCCGGGACTAGCCCTACTGTCTCCTACAATGAGCAGTTCTTC
CASSPNPGTSPTVSYNEQFF
>NA|NA|13|TRBJ2-5|TRBV4-3
TGCGCCAGCAGCCCACAGGGAGGGGAGACCCAGTACTTC
CASSPQGGETQYF
>TRBD1|NA|13|TRBJ2-7|TRBV27
TGTGCCAGCAGCAGGGACAGCTCCTACGAGCAGTACTTC
CASSRDSSYEQYF
>NA|NA|15|TRBJ1-1|TRBV5-5
TGTGCCAGCAGCTTGGTGTGGACAGCGAACACTGAAGCTTTCTTT
CASSLVWTANTEAFF
>NA|NA|14|TRBJ1-1|TRBV2
TGTGCCAGCAGTGAAAGTAGGGGTGGCACTGAAGCTTTCTTT
CASSESRGGTEAFF
>TRBD1|NA|15|TRBJ2-3|TRBV28
TGTGCCAGCAGTCTATCGACAGGGACCACAGATACGCAGTATTTT
CASSLSTGTTDTQYF
>NA|NA|13|TRBJ2-5|TRBV18
TGTGCCAGCTCACCACAGTTCGGTGAGACCCAGTACTTC
CASSPQFGETQYF
>NA|NA|11|TRBJ1-4|TRBV2
TGTGCCAGCAACGGGGAGGGAAAACTGTTTTTT
CASNGEGKLFF
>NA|NA|11|TRBJ1-1|TRBV24-1
TGTGCCACCAGTGATGGACGGGGTCTTCTCTTT
CATSDGRGLLF
>TRBD2|NA|13|TRBJ2-3|TRBV12-5
TGTGCTAGTGCCCTTGGGGGACTAGGGACGCAGTATTTT
CASALGGLGTQYF
>NA|NA|14|TRBJ1-1|TRBV28
TGTGCCAGCAGTTCCGCCGACAAGAGAACTGAAGCTTTCTTT
CASSSADKRTEAFF
>NA|NA|15|TRBJ1-1|TRBV6-1
TGTGCCAGCAGACAAAGAACAGGGAAGGACACTGAAGCTTTCTTT
CASRQRTGKDTEAFF
>TRBD2|NA|16|TRBJ2-1|TRBV19
TGTGCCAGTAGCGATCGGGGCGGGAGAGCCTACAATGAGCAGTTCTTC
CASSDRGGRAYNEQFF
>TRBD1|NA|14|TRBJ1-3|TRBV4-1
TGCGCCAGCAGCCAGACAGGGACTGGAAACACCATATATTTT
CASSQTGTGNTIYF
>TRBD2|once|17|TRBJ2-7|TRBV5-1
TGCGCCAGCAGCTTTACTAGCGGGAGGCCTACTTCCTACGAGCAGTACTTC
CASSFTSGRPTSYEQYF
>NA|few|21|TRBJ2-1|TRBV5-1
TGCGCCAGCAGCTTGGCCGATATATTACCTAGACAGTTCAGCGTGGTTAATGAGCAGTTCTTC
CASSLADILPRQFSVVNEQFF
>NA|many|15|TRBJ1-2|TRBV28
TGTGCCAGCAGTTTCCCCGAGCGCCCAAACTATGGCTACACCTTC
CASSFPERPNYGYTF
>TRBD1|NA|15|TRBJ2-1|TRBV15
TGTGCCACCAGCAGTCGGGACAGGGCCATCAATGAGCAGTTCTTC
CATSSRDRAINEQFF
>NA|NA|16|TRBJ1-5|TRBV18
TGTGCCAGCTCACCAGGACAGTTAGGGGCCAATCAGCCCCAGCATTTT
CASSPGQLGANQPQHF
>TRBD1|NA|15|TRBJ1-5|TRBV28
TGTGCCAGCAACAAAGACAGGGTCCAAAATCAGCCCCAGCATTTT
CASNKDRVQNQPQHF
>NA|NA|15|TRBJ2-1|TRBV9
TGTGCCAGCAGCGTAGAGTGGGGCACCTACAATGAGCAGTTCTTC
CASSVEWGTYNEQFF
>NA|NA|18|TRBJ2-5|TRBV28
TGTGCCAGCAGTTTCTCGGCTAGCGCCTTGAGACGGCAAGAGACCCAGTACTTC
CASSFSASALRRQETQYF
>TRBD1|NA|15|TRBJ1-2|TRBV6-5
TGTGCCAGCAGACCACCCGGGACAGCCAACTATGGCTACACCTTC
CASRPPGTANYGYTF
>TRBD2|NA|18|TRBJ2-2|TRBV28
TGTGCCAGCAGTTCTGGGGGCCGACTAGCGGGAGTTACCGGGGAGCTGTTTTTT
CASSSGGRLAGVTGELFF
>TRBD1|NA|14|TRBJ2-7|TRBV10-3
TGTGCCATCAGTAGGGGGACAGGGGGGACCGAGCAGTACTTC
CAISRGTGGTEQYF
>TRBD2|NA|14|TRBJ2-5|TRBV30
TGTGCCTGGAGTGTTGGGGGGGGAGAAGAGACCCAGTACTTC
CAWSVGGGEETQYF
>NA|NA|13|TRBJ2-2|TRBV29-1
TGCAGCGTTGAGATTACGAGGCCCGGGGAGCTGTTTTTT
CSVEITRPGELFF
>NA|NA|13|TRBJ1-2|TRBV30
TGTGCCTGGAGTCAACAAAACAGGTTTGGCTACACCTTC
CAWSQQNRFGYTF
>NA|NA|14|TRBJ2-3|TRBV13
TGTGCCAGCAGCTTGAGGGCTAGCACAGATACGCAGTATTTT
CASSLRASTDTQYF
>NA|NA|16|TRBJ2-1|TRBV5-1
TGCGCCAGCAGCTTGGTGGCGGGGCAGGGCTACAATGAGCAGTTCTTC
CASSLVAGQGYNEQFF
>TRBD1|few|15|TRBJ2-3|TRBV28
TGTGCCAGCATGTCCCGGGACAGGGTCACAGATACGCAGTATTTT
CASMSRDRVTDTQYF
>TRBD2|NA|15|TRBJ2-5|TRBV28
TGTGCCAGCAGTCTAGCGGGAGGGGGTCAAGAGACCCAGTACTTC
CASSLAGGGQETQYF